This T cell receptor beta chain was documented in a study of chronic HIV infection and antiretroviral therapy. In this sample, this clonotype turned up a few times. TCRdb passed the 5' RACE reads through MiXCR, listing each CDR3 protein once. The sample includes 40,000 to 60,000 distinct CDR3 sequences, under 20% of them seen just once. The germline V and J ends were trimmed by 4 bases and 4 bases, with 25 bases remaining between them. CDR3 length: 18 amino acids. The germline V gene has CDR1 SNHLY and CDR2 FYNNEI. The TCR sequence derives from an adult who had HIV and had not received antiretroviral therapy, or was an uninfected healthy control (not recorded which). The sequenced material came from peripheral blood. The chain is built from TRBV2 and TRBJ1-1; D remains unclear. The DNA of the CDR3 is TGTGCCAGCAGTGTCTCTCCTACTGGGAGGGCCCCGGCCACTGAAGCTTTCTTT. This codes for CASSVSPTGRAPATEAFF.